This TCR beta chain derives from a study of monozygotic twins with inflammatory bowel disease. In regard to this clonotype: Its antigen is currently unknown.

Study-level points and caveats: With others, IBD patients shared fewer clonotypes than healthy twins did, especially with disease activity. TCRbeta diversity (inverse Simpson) was lower in IBD patients than in healthy co-twins.

Germline values: CDR1 MNHEY, CDR2 SVGAGI. This CDR3 contains 17 residues. Nested amplification of TCRalpha and TCRbeta cDNA involved two PCRs of around 15 and 9 cycles. From its re-call of the 5' RACE reads, TCRdb lists each CDR3 protein once, without DNA. Its listing shows more than 350,000 distinct CDR3 sequences. The rearrangement links TRBV6-5 to TRBJ1-6; TCRdb reports TRBD1, a call that lacks DNA to check it against. The sequenced sample was blood. This TCR came from a human donor with ulcerative colitis or Crohn's disease, or a healthy co-twin of an affected twin (not recorded which). This chain's CDR3 is CASSYPVGASYNSPLHF.